Each of the 27 T cell receptor beta chains below was sequenced from the same sample in a study of patients and donors after allogeneic stem cell transplantation. TCRdb passed the RT-PCR reads through MiXCR, listing each CDR3 protein once. The table has roughly 940,000 distinct CDR3 sequences, more than 15% seen once; the top ten hold 5% to 6.5%. The specimen sequenced was blood, either unsorted or a sorted T cell fraction (not recorded which). Receptors were obtained from a human donor who was either an allogeneic HSCT recipient or a stem cell or donor lymphocyte infusion donor (not recorded which). It is not recorded whose cells these are; they may come from a transplant donor.

This clonotype was picked up a small number of times. The chain recombines TRBV5-1 with TRBJ1-6, with 9 bases that match TRBD1. The germline gives CDR1 SGHRS, CDR2 YFSETQ. Trimming removed 1 base from V and 6 bases from J; junction bases left unmatched: 5. This CDR3 has 16 amino acids. CDR3 bases: TGCGCCAGCAGCTTGTATGGGACAGGGCCTAATTCACCCCTCCACTTT. It codes for CASSLYGTGPNSPLHF.

The CDR3 nucleotides read TGTGCCAGCAGTTCTAGACTAGCGGGATCCGTCGAGCAGTACTTC. It is translated as CASSSRLAGSVEQYF. The chain recombines TRBV11-3 with TRBJ2-7; TRBD2 matches at 11 bases. CDR1 SGHNT and CDR2 YENEEA come from the germline V gene. This CDR3 contains 15 residues. V lost 6 bases and J lost 6; bases outside the gene matches: 10.

This chain links TRBV7-2 with TRBJ1-1, with D maybe TRBD1 (5 bases). Germline assignment: CDR1 SGHTA and CDR2 FQGNSA. Trimming took off 1 base at V and 5 bases at J, with 14 bases between the two ends. CDR3 size: 15 residues. The CDR3 DNA reads as TGTGCCAGCAGCTTAGTTGGCAGTCGGGGGACTGAAGCTTTCTTT. It yields the protein CASSLVGSRGTEAFF.

This clonotype has just a few counts. The chain carries TRBV6-1 and TRBJ2-1; TRBD2 matches at 12 bases. Trimming cost V 4 bases and J 6 bases; bases outside gene matches: 4. The CDR3 length is 15 residues. Germline CDR1 is MNHNS and CDR2 is SASEGT. This CDR3 reads CASSVLAGGSNEQFF. The CDR3 DNA follows: TGTGCCAGCAGTGTACTAGCGGGGGGTAGCAATGAGCAGTTCTTC.

This clonotype was counted ten times or more. The rearrangement joins TRBV12-3 or TRBV12-4 to TRBJ2-3; TRBD2 might be the D (6 bases). This CDR3 has 17 residues. Trimming cost V 1 base and J 0 bases, with 14 bases left between them. CDR3 nucleotides: TGTGCCAGCAGTTTAGGTGGGGGGTACACTAGCACAGATACGCAGTATTTT. This gives the protein CASSLGGGYTSTDTQYF.

This clonotype was seen more than once but under ten times. The gene calls are TRBV11-2 and TRBJ2-5, with D perhaps assigned TRBD1 or TRBD2 (5 bases each). The germline CDR1 and CDR2 sequences are SGHAT and FQNNGV. The CDR3 spans 15 residues. The ends were cut back, 1 base at V and 3 bases at J, with 12 bases in the middle. In DNA form, the CDR3 reads TGTGCCAGCAGCTTAGGTACTAGGGGTGAAGAGACCCAGTACTTC. Residues: CASSLGTRGEETQYF.

This clonotype was observed a few times. This chain connects TRBV4-2 to TRBJ2-1; 9 bases line up with TRBD2. The CDR3 is 15 amino acids. Unmatched junction bases numbered 1, after V lost 0 bases and J lost 4 bases. Germline CDR1 and CDR2: LGHNA and YNFKEQ. The CDR3 DNA is TGTGCCAGCAGCCAAGAAACTAGCGGGTACAATGAGCAGTTCTTC. Translation: CASSQETSGYNEQFF.

The chain links TRBV7-8 to TRBJ1-5; D is undetermined. V lost 0 bases and J 9 bases, leaving 15 bases between the germline ends. CDR3 length equals 15 residues. Per germline, CDR1 SGHVS and CDR2 FQNEAQ. The CDR3 DNA sequence: TGTGCCAGCAGCTTAGCCCTTACGAGAGGCTGGCCCCAGCATTTT. Its translation: CASSLALTRGWPQHF.

The table lists this clonotype with many counts. V and J are TRBV12-3 or TRBV12-4 and TRBJ2-5, with D perhaps TRBD1 (5 bases). The CDR3 extends over 14 amino acids. Trimming took 1 base from V and 3 from J, leaving 9 bases between them. The CDR3 DNA reads TGTGCCAGCAGTTTAGTGGCCAGGGAAGAGACCCAGTACTTC. Its translation: CASSLVAREETQYF.

V is TRBV20-1 and J is TRBJ2-3, with 9 nucleotides matching TRBD2. This CDR3 has 14 residues. The germline gives CDR1 DFQATT, CDR2 SNEGSKA (reference sequence). The V segment lost 8 bases and the J segment 3 bases; nucleotides outside the gene matches: 9. As DNA, the CDR3 is TGCAGTTCGGTAGCGGGAGTAGTAACAGATACGCAGTATTTT. It is translated as CSSVAGVVTDTQYF.

The chain has TRBV6-1 and TRBJ2-3, with D maybe TRBD1 (6 bases). CDR1 MNHNS and CDR2 SASEGT come from the germline V gene. The V and J ends lost 2 bases and 0 bases respectively, with 9 bases between them. The CDR3 has 15 residues. In nucleotides, the CDR3 is TGTGCCAGCAGTGAAATCGACAGGAGCACAGATACGCAGTATTTT. The encoded protein is CASSEIDRSTDTQYF.

The gene calls are TRBV5-6 and TRBJ1-3; D might be TRBD1 (5 bases). The ends were cut back, 0 bases at V and 2 bases at J, with 12 bases in the middle. Germline CDR1 reads SGHDT; CDR2 reads YYEEEE. The CDR3 runs to 16 residues. This CDR3 is CASSLGRRAPGNTIYF. The CDR3 nucleotides are TGTGCCAGCAGCTTGGGGCGCAGGGCTCCTGGAAACACCATATATTTT.

This clonotype was observed a few times. This chain joins TRBV13 and TRBJ2-7; 7 bases match TRBD1. With V trimmed by 5 bases and J by 4 bases, 14 bases remained unmatched. The CDR3 is 16 amino acids. Germline V gives CDR1 PRHDT, CDR2 FYEKMQ (reference sequence). CDR3 residues: CASSTRQGRNSYEQYF. CDR3 bases: TGTGCCAGCAGCACGAGACAGGGAAGGAACAGTTACGAGCAGTACTTC.

V and J are TRBV12-3 or TRBV12-4 and TRBJ2-7; D might be TRBD2 (5 bases). V was shortened by 6 bases and J by 2 bases, with 14 bases between the two germline ends. The CDR3 sequence is 14 residues long. In nucleotides, the CDR3 is TGTGCCAGCAGAGTAAAGGACTCCCCCTACGAGCAGTACTTC. This translates into CASRVKDSPYEQYF.

V is TRBV11-1 and J is TRBJ2-3, with 12 bases lining up with TRBD2. The trim removed 6 bases at V and 0 bases at J, leaving 10 bases unmatched. The CDR3 spans 18 residues. CDR1 is SGHAT, CDR2 FQDESV, per germline (reference sequence). Here the CDR3 reads CASSQTSGRTGSTDTQYF. DNA of the CDR3: TGTGCCAGCAGTCAAACTAGCGGGAGGACTGGTAGCACAGATACGCAGTATTTT.

This clonotype was seen more than once but under ten times. The chain is built from TRBV25-1 and TRBJ2-1; D gene uncertain. The CDR3 covers 12 residues. Trimming removed 2 bases at V and 7 bases at J, with 6 bases between. Germline V CDR1 and CDR2: MGHDK, SYGVNS. CDR3 sequence: CASSEVGNEQFF. CDR3 DNA sequence: TGTGCCAGCAGTGAAGTCGGTAATGAGCAGTTCTTC.

The chain has TRBV6-5 and TRBJ1-2; TRBD1 might be the D (5 bases). Germline V CDR1 and CDR2: MNHEY, SVGAGI. The CDR3 is 13 amino acids. The ends were cut back, 4 bases at V and 4 bases at J, with 10 bases in the middle. The CDR3 protein is CASSSTGTYGYTF. The CDR3 DNA reads as TGTGCCAGCAGTTCCACAGGTACCTATGGCTACACCTTC.

This clonotype has only a few counts. In DNA form, the CDR3 reads TGCAGTGCTAGAGTTAGAGGGATAGTCGCAGATACGCAGTATTTT. As protein: CSARVRGIVADTQYF. The genes are TRBV20-1 and TRBJ2-3, with D possibly TRBD2 on 5 matching bases. Trimming pared 1 base from V and 4 bases from J, leaving 15 bases between. CDR3 size: 15 residues. Germline V CDR1 and CDR2: DFQATT, SNEGSKA (reference sequence).

As to this clonotype: A read error is likely, as this CDR3 ends without the conserved phenylalanine or tryptophan. Because the CDR3's place on the DNA is in doubt, the DNA is left out and the CDR3 is given as listed by TCRdb. The rearrangement joins TRBV6-2 or TRBV6-3 to TRBJ1-1; TRBD1, the table's D call, lacks a check against the DNA. The CDR3 has 12 residues if both end residues are counted. Germline CDR1 MNHEY, CDR2 SVGEGT. This CDR3 is CASSYSPGQGAI.

The CDR3 region is CASSEIGTAEAFF. CDR3 nucleotide sequence: TGTGCCAGCAGTGAAATCGGGACAGCTGAAGCTTTCTTT. The chain links TRBV25-1 to TRBJ1-1; 7 nucleotides agree with TRBD1. This CDR3 region has 13 residues. Trimming removed 2 bases from V and 6 bases from J; junction bases left unmatched: 3. The germline V gene has CDR1 MGHDK and CDR2 SYGVNS.

This clonotype was seen more than once but under ten times. The CDR3 region is CASSFDGTFTDTQYF. The CDR3 DNA reads as TGTGCCAGCAGCTTTGACGGGACATTCACAGATACGCAGTATTTT. The chain employs TRBV7-2 and TRBJ2-3, with D possibly matching TRBD1 (6 bases). V was pared by 3 bases and J by 2 bases, with 12 bases between. Germline V gives CDR1 SGHTA, CDR2 FQGNSA. This CDR3 region has 15 residues.

This clonotype was detected a few times. The rearrangement joins TRBV5-6 to TRBJ1-2; D remains ambiguous. Germline V gene sequence: CDR1 SGHDT, CDR2 YYEEEE. CDR3 length equals 16 residues. The V gene lost 4 bases and the J gene lost 1 base, with 17 bases spanning the gap. The CDR3 DNA sequence: TGTGCCAGCAGCACCCGGTCGGGTTCCCTTAACTATGGCTACACCTTC. The encoded protein is CASSTRSGSLNYGYTF. Combining the CDR3 with reference TRBV5-6 and TRBJ1-2 gives the whole variable domain DAGVTQSPTHLIKTRGQQVTLRCSPKSGHDTVSWYQQALGQGPQFIFQYYEEEERQRGNFPDRFSGHQFPNYSSELNVNALLLGDSALYLCASSTRSGSLNYGYTFGSGTRLTVV.

The chain couples TRBV24-1 to TRBJ1-2; D is unclear. Germline values: CDR1 KGHDR, CDR2 SFDVKD. This CDR3 has 12 amino acids. The germline V and J ends were trimmed by 0 bases and 7 bases, with 5 bases remaining between them. The CDR3 DNA reads as TGTGCCACCAGTGATTTGGGAGTTGGCTACACCTTC. Its translation is CATSDLGVGYTF.

This clonotype was found a few times. The rearrangement uses TRBV25-1 and TRBJ2-3; the D gene is possibly TRBD2 (6 bases). Trimming cost V 2 bases and J 5 bases, with 8 bases left between them. Germline V gene data show CDR1 as MGHDK and CDR2 as SYGVNS. The CDR3 loop spans 13 amino acids. CDR3 sequence: CASSETGVDTQYF. The CDR3 nucleotides are TGTGCCAGCAGTGAAACGGGAGTAGATACGCAGTATTTT.

This clonotype was picked up a small number of times. This rearrangement joins TRBV20-1 to TRBJ2-7; 7 nucleotides align to TRBD2. The germline V gene has CDR1 DFQATT and CDR2 SNEGSKA (reference sequence). The length of the CDR3 is 14 residues. With 6 bases clipped from V and 0 bases from J, the junction kept 8 bases outside the gene matches. CDR3 sequence (DNA): TGCAGTGCCAGGACTAGAATAAGCTCCTACGAGCAGTACTTC. Protein: CSARTRISSYEQYF.

The DNA of the CDR3 is TGCAGCGTAGCTCCCGGGACAGCAGGTCCACTAGCGGGCCGCTCCTACAATGAGCAGTTCTTC. Translated: CSVAPGTAGPLAGRSYNEQFF. This chain uses TRBV29-1 with TRBJ2-1, with TRBD2 matching over 9 bases. The germline gives CDR1 SQVTM, CDR2 ANQGSEA. The CDR3 is 21 residues long. Trimming cost V 6 bases and J 0 bases; bases outside gene matches: 24.

This clonotype was counted ten times or more. V and J are TRBV4-3 and TRBJ2-3; D gene unclear. The V end was cut by 4 bases, the J end by 2 bases, with 10 bases between. The CDR3 runs to 14 residues. From germline, CDR1 is LGHNA and CDR2 YSLEER. CDR3: CASSPGRDTDTQYF. As DNA, the CDR3 is TGCGCCAGCAGCCCCGGACGAGACACAGATACGCAGTATTTT.